A single sample gave rise to the 31 T cell receptor beta chains below, sequenced in a study of T cell repertoires in cytomegalovirus infection. Each CDR3 protein gets one entry after TCRdb re-called the reads with MiXCR. The data contain about a million distinct CDR3 sequences, roughly 31% of them singletons. The antigens these receptors bind are not known. Specimen: cultured CD8+ T cells from PBMCs, collected from culture after CMV antigen stimulation. The receptors stem from a human donor in good health (CMV status not recorded). Some clones in this sample may be carry-over from other donors' samples.

The chain couples TRBV27 to TRBJ1-1; a weak D match, TRBD1 (5 bases). This CDR3 is 14 amino acids long. The germline V gene has CDR1 MNHEY and CDR2 SMNVEV (reference sequence). Trimming stripped 2 bases from V and 3 bases from J, with 10 bases between. The chain's CDR3 is CASSLPGRYTEAFF. The CDR3, as DNA: TGTGCCAGCAGTTTACCAGGGCGGTACACTGAAGCTTTCTTT.

This chain connects TRBV5-4 to TRBJ2-1; 9 nucleotides agree with TRBD1. There are 19 residues in the CDR3. V lost 4 bases and J lost 6; bases outside the gene matches: 20. CDR1 is SGHNT and CDR2 is YYREEE in the germline V gene (reference sequence). In DNA form, the CDR3 reads TGTGCCAGCAGCGGGAGCATGACAGGGGGTAAGGTCGGGGGCAATGAGCAGTTCTTC. It is translated as CASSGSMTGGKVGGNEQFF.

This clonotype was counted only a few times. The rearrangement uses TRBV6-1 and TRBJ1-5, with D unresolved. The germline V gene encodes CDR1 MNHNS and CDR2 SASEGT. Trimming removed 2 bases at V and 6 bases at J, with 14 bases between. The CDR3 is 15 residues long. DNA of the CDR3: TGTGCCAGCAGTGAAAAAGTACCGGGAGGTCAGCCCCAGCATTTT. Translation: CASSEKVPGGQPQHF.

The chain uses TRBV4-2 and TRBJ1-4, with D perhaps TRBD1 (5 bases). CDR1 is LGHNA, CDR2 YNFKEQ, per germline. There are 16 residues in the CDR3. V was clipped by 3 bases and J by 3 bases, with 14 bases between them. The CDR3 nucleotides read TGTGCCAGCAGCCAGGTAGAGGACACCCCTAATGAAAAACTGTTTTTT. Protein sequence: CASSQVEDTPNEKLFF.

The chain is built from TRBV4-3 and TRBJ2-1, with a tentative D call TRBD2 (5 bases). Trimming removed 0 bases at V and 3 bases at J, with 9 bases between. The CDR3 has 15 amino acids. Germline V CDR1 and CDR2: LGHNA, YSLEER. DNA of the CDR3: TGCGCCAGCAGCCAAGAGAGGGCGCTCTACAATGAGCAGTTCTTC. This encodes CASSQERALYNEQFF.

In its sample, this clonotype was seen a few times. This chain links TRBV20-1 with TRBJ2-1; D possibly corresponds to TRBD1 (5 bases). This CDR3 has 15 amino acids. V gave up 5 bases and J gave up 4 bases, with 18 bases separating them. CDR1 and CDR2 from the germline V gene are DFQATT and SNEGSKA (reference sequence). In nucleotides, the CDR3 is TGCAGTGCTCCTCCGGGCCATGGGGCTTACAATGAGCAGTTCTTC. It specifies CSAPPGHGAYNEQFF.

This clonotype showed up just a few times. The chain combines TRBV6-2 or TRBV6-3 with TRBJ2-1; 15 nucleotides line up with TRBD2. V lost 8 bases and J lost 0; bases outside the gene matches: 2. Germline CDR1 is MNHEY and CDR2 is SVGEGT. This CDR3 is 16 amino acids long. The CDR3 spells CASGTSGGYSYNEQFF. The CDR3 DNA sequence: TGTGCCAGCGGGACTAGCGGGGGGTACTCCTACAATGAGCAGTTCTTC.

This clonotype has just a few counts. The V gene is TRBV4-1, the J gene TRBJ2-5, with 8 bases fitting TRBD1. Germline V CDR1 and CDR2: MGHRA, YSYEKL. Losses at the gene ends were 1 base for V and 4 bases for J; bases not matched to a gene: 8. The CDR3 consists of 16 residues. Written as DNA, the CDR3 is TGCGCCAGCAGCCAAGCCGGACAGGGAATAGGAGAGACCCAGTACTTC. This encodes CASSQAGQGIGETQYF.

The gene calls are TRBV9 and TRBJ2-2, with 7 bases lining up with TRBD1. V gave up 2 bases and J gave up 0 bases; unmatched junction bases: 7. CDR3 length: 17 residues. Germline CDR1 reads SGDLS; CDR2 reads YYNGEE. CDR3 bases: TGTGCCAGCAGCGTGTGGACAGGACGGGCGAACACCGGGGAGCTGTTTTTT. Protein sequence: CASSVWTGRANTGELFF.

In its sample, this clonotype was seen a few times. This sequence joins TRBV27 and TRBJ1-1; 8 bases are a match to TRBD1. Unmatched junction bases numbered 3, after V lost 5 bases and J lost 1 base. Germline lookup yields CDR1 MNHEY and CDR2 SMNVEV (reference sequence). The CDR3 has 14 residues. The CDR3 region has the DNA TGTGCCAGCAGTCACACAGGGGGGAACACTGAAGCTTTCTTT. It yields the protein CASSHTGGNTEAFF.

The J gene is TRBJ2-1, the V gene TRBV10-1; perhaps TRBD2 as D (5 bases). The CDR3 is 14 amino acids. Trimming cost V 3 bases and J 8 bases, with 14 bases left between them. Germline V gives CDR1 WNHNN, CDR2 SYGVQD (reference sequence). The DNA for the CDR3 is TGCGCCAGCAGTGATGAGACTACCCGGGATGAGCAGTTCTTC. This gives the protein CASSDETTRDEQFF.

The gene calls are TRBV7-6 and TRBJ1-2; tentative D call: TRBD1 (5 bases). Germline CDR1 reads SGHVS; CDR2 reads FNYEAQ. The CDR3 is made up of 13 amino acids. V was pared by 5 bases and J by 7 bases, with 14 bases between. CDR3: CASSGRQSSGYTF. The CDR3 nucleotides are TGTGCCAGCAGCGGCCGACAGTCCTCTGGCTACACCTTC. Full variable domain (missing parts from reference TRBV7-6 and TRBJ1-2): GAGVSQSPRYKVTKRGQDVALRCDPISGHVSLYWYRQALGQGPEFLTYFNYEAQQDKSGLPNDRFSAERPEGSISTLTIQRTEQRDSAMYRCASSGRQSSGYTFGSGTRLTVV.

In its sample, this clonotype was seen a few times. This chain connects TRBV4-1 to TRBJ2-1, with 7 bases identical to TRBD2. This CDR3 has 16 amino acids. V trimming: 6 bases; J trimming: 0 bases; junction bases outside the gene matches: 8. Germline V gene sequence: CDR1 MGHRA, CDR2 YSYEKL. DNA for the CDR3: TGCGCCAGCAGTCCTCCCAGCGGGGCCTCCTACAATGAGCAGTTCTTC. It yields the protein CASSPPSGASYNEQFF.

The chain uses TRBV6-1 and TRBJ2-7; D is unclear. This CDR3 has 13 amino acids. Trimming left V 7 bases short and J 2 bases short, with 12 bases between. CDR1 and CDR2 from the germline V gene are MNHNS and SASEGT. This CDR3 reads CASTSDVAYEQYF. CDR3 nucleotides: TGTGCCAGCACTTCGGACGTAGCCTACGAGCAGTACTTC.

The CDR3: CASLDRSSYNEQFF. As DNA, the CDR3 is TGTGCCAGCTTAGACCGAAGCTCCTACAATGAGCAGTTCTTC. This chain links TRBV6-1 with TRBJ2-1; D unresolved. The CDR3 spans 14 residues. Trimming cost V 8 bases and J 0 bases, with 11 bases left between them. Germline lookup yields CDR1 MNHNS and CDR2 SASEGT.

In its sample, this clonotype was seen many times. The chain carries TRBV7-2 and TRBJ1-1, with a tentative D call TRBD1 (6 bases). Germline CDR1 SGHTA, CDR2 FQGNSA. The CDR3 loop spans 15 amino acids. V lost 1 base and J 7 bases, leaving 16 bases between the germline ends. The CDR3 bases are TGTGCCAGCAGCTTAGTTCGACGGACAGAGATTGAAGCTTTCTTT. Encoded protein: CASSLVRRTEIEAFF.

This clonotype was counted a few times. The rearrangement links TRBV7-9 to TRBJ1-3; perhaps TRBD1 as D (5 bases). Trimming stripped 10 bases from V and 4 bases from J, with 17 bases between. The CDR3 contains 14 residues. The germline gives CDR1 SEHNR, CDR2 FQNEAQ (reference sequence). CDR3 loop: CAIAGESPGNTIYF. DNA for the CDR3: TGTGCCATAGCGGGGGAGTCGCCGGGAAACACCATATATTTT.

This clonotype was found a few times. The CDR3 nucleotides read TGTGCCAGCAGCCAAGATGGAGCCGGGACAGGGAACTACGAGCAGTACTTC. It codes for CASSQDGAGTGNYEQYF. V and J are TRBV4-2 and TRBJ2-7; 9 nucleotides line up with TRBD1. Germline V gene lookup returns CDR1 LGHNA and CDR2 YNFKEQ. The CDR3 loop spans 17 amino acids. Unmatched junction bases numbered 9, after V lost 0 bases and J lost 3 bases.

The chain joins TRBV18 to TRBJ1-1, with D possibly matching TRBD1 (5 bases). The V end was cut by 1 base, the J end by 1 base, with 16 bases between. Per germline, CDR1 KGHSH and CDR2 LQKENI. This CDR3 comprises 17 residues. CDR3 coding DNA: TGTGCCAGCTCACCACTGAGACTGGACACATCGAACACTGAAGCTTTCTTT. Encoded protein: CASSPLRLDTSNTEAFF.

This clonotype was recorded many times. The V call is TRBV7-8, the J call TRBJ1-1, with a tentative D call TRBD1 (5 bases). The V end lost 0 bases, the J end lost 1 base, and 9 bases lay between the germline ends. This CDR3 comprises 15 residues. Germline V gene data show CDR1 as SGHVS and CDR2 as FQNEAQ. The CDR3 reads CASSLARDWNTEAFF. DNA of the CDR3: TGTGCCAGCAGCTTAGCGAGGGACTGGAACACTGAAGCTTTCTTT.

This clonotype has more than one count but fewer than ten. The chain recombines TRBV19 with TRBJ1-6; 8 bases map to TRBD1. In germline, CDR1 is LNHDA, CDR2 SQIVND (reference sequence). V trimming: 6 bases; J trimming: 12 bases; junction bases outside the gene matches: 10. This CDR3 comprises 14 residues. As DNA, the CDR3 is TGTGCCAGTAGGGACAGGGCGGTGGGAAGACCCCTCCACTTT. This translates into CASRDRAVGRPLHF.

The table lists this clonotype with a few counts. The V and J genes are TRBV10-3 and TRBJ1-1; D might be TRBD1 (5 bases). The ends were cut back, 4 bases at V and 6 bases at J, with 15 bases in the middle. Germline V gives CDR1 ENHRY, CDR2 SYGVKD. The CDR3 has 14 residues. For the CDR3, the DNA is TGTGCCATCAGTGTTCGGGTAGGGACTGCTGAAGCTTTCTTT. Amino acid sequence: CAISVRVGTAEAFF.

About this clonotype itself: This could be a read error, since a much larger clone is one nucleotide away. The V gene is TRBV7-9, the J gene TRBJ1-2, with 7 bases lining up with TRBD1. This CDR3 has 16 residues. Germline assignment: CDR1 SEHNR and CDR2 FQNEAQ (reference sequence). With 5 bases clipped from V and 7 bases from J, the junction kept 16 bases outside the gene matches. CDR3 nucleotides: TGTGCCAGCAGCCTAATACGACAGGGAGTTTGGCGTGGCTACACCTTC. Residues: CASSLIRQGVWRGYTF.

This clonotype was seen more than once but under ten times. This chain uses TRBV20-1 with TRBJ1-1, with TRBD1 identical over 8 bases. Germline V CDR1 and CDR2: DFQATT, SNEGSKA (reference sequence). Trimming removed 2 bases from V and 7 bases from J; junction bases left unmatched: 12. The CDR3 loop spans 15 amino acids. Written as DNA, the CDR3 is TGCAGTGCTAGATCAAGACAGGGGCCCTTTCATGAAGCTTTCTTT. It yields the protein CSARSRQGPFHEAFF.

This chain connects TRBV12-5 to TRBJ2-7; 8 bases match TRBD1. Per germline, CDR1 LGHNT and CDR2 FRNRAP. V lost 5 bases, J lost 3 bases, and 3 bases stayed unmatched. The CDR3 runs 13 residues. The CDR3 protein is CASGKGQGYEQYF. The DNA of the CDR3 is TGTGCTAGTGGTAAAGGACAGGGCTACGAGCAGTACTTC.

This sequence joins TRBV12-3 or TRBV12-4 and TRBJ2-7; D perhaps matches TRBD2 (5 bases). This CDR3 is built from 12 residues. Between the trimmed V and J ends, which lost 6 bases and 4 bases, there was a span of 10 bases. Here the CDR3 DNA reads TGTGCCAGCAGAGAAGGAGGTTACGAGCAGTACTTC. Protein: CASREGGYEQYF.

V and J are TRBV11-2 and TRBJ2-1; TRBD2 matches at 8 bases. V lost 3 bases, J lost 9 bases, and 10 bases stayed unmatched. The length of the CDR3 is 15 residues. Per the germline V gene, CDR1 is SGHAT and CDR2 is FQNNGV. CDR3 nucleotide sequence: TGTGCCAGCAGCTTCTATTCGGGGGGGCCGGGTGAGCAGTTCTTC. This sequence encodes CASSFYSGGPGEQFF.

This clonotype turned up a few times. The V call is TRBV11-1, the J call TRBJ1-5; tentatively, D is TRBD1 (5 bases). Trimming took 2 bases from V and 7 from J, leaving 9 bases between them. CDR1 and CDR2 from the germline V gene are SGHAT and FQDESV (reference sequence). CDR3 length: 13 residues. The chain's CDR3 is CASSLYQGQPQHF. In DNA form, the CDR3 reads TGTGCCAGCAGCTTATATCAGGGCCAGCCCCAGCATTTT. Full variable domain (missing parts from reference TRBV11-1 and TRBJ1-5): EAEVAQSPRYKITEKSQAVAFWCDPISGHATLYWYRQILGQGPELLVQFQDESVVDDSQLPKDRFSAERLKGVDSTLKIQPAELGDSAMYLCASSLYQGQPQHFGDGTRLSIL.

The chain links TRBV25-1 to TRBJ1-4; D is possibly TRBD1 (6 bases). CDR1 and CDR2 (germline): MGHDK, SYGVNS. The CDR3 sequence is 18 residues long. V shed 6 bases and J shed 8 bases, with 28 bases lying between them. The CDR3 coding sequence is TGTGCCAGCAGCTCGCTCCCGAATAGACAGGCGGTAGAGGAAAAACTGTTTTTT. It specifies CASSSLPNRQAVEEKLFF.

This clonotype has only a few counts. The V call is TRBV5-1, the J call TRBJ2-4; tentative D call: TRBD1 (5 bases). The CDR3 length is 12 residues. V was clipped by 0 bases and J by 7 bases, with 5 bases between them. Germline lookup yields CDR1 SGHRS and CDR2 YFSETQ. CDR3 in DNA: TGCGCCAGCAGCTTGGAGGGGAACATTCAGTACTTC. Protein sequence: CASSLEGNIQYF.

The gene calls are TRBV20-1 and TRBJ2-7; 8 nucleotides agree with TRBD2. Germline trimming cut 5 bases from V and 6 bases from J; bases unmatched to any gene: 6. The CDR3 totals 12 residues. The germline V gene encodes CDR1 DFQATT and CDR2 SNEGSKA (reference sequence). The CDR3 DNA follows: TGCAGTGCTCATGGACTAGCTGGCGAGCAGTACGTC. Protein product: CSAHGLAGEQYV.